Following are 15 T cell receptor beta chains from one sample sequenced in a study of blood T cell repertoires in COVID-19. Data came from immunoSEQ multiplex PCR; TCRdb stores just in-frame clones and leaves some out. The table includes about 80,000 clones, around four fifths detected once. The material sequenced was peripheral blood. The source is a human donor in a cohort sampled during active COVID-19.

There are a few counts of this clone. V usage is TRBV2 and J usage is TRBJ2-3, with a weak D call TRBD2 (6 bases). The CDR3 has 13 residues. Germline CDR1 SNHLY, CDR2 FYNNEI. The germline V and J ends were trimmed by 7 bases and 10 bases, with 18 bases remaining between them. The DNA of the CDR3 is TGTGCCAGCACCGGGACTTTCCCCGAGGCGCAGTATTTT. Translating it yields CASTGTFPEAQYF.

The chain carries TRBV28 and TRBJ2-2, with D perhaps matching TRBD2 (5 bases). Germline-derived CDR1 and CDR2 are MDHEN and SYDVKM. V was trimmed by 10 bases and J by 4 bases, leaving 13 bases between them. The CDR3 is 13 residues long. The CDR3 nucleotides are TGTGCCACCGGCGGGCAGTTCACCGGGGAGCTGTTTTTT. Protein sequence: CATGGQFTGELFF.

This chain links TRBV4-1 with TRBJ2-7, with D tentatively TRBD2 (6 bases). The germline CDR1 and CDR2 sequences are MGHRA and YSYEKL. With 1 base removed from V and 0 bases from J, the gap between germline ends came to 10 bases. The CDR3 consists of 15 residues. The CDR3 DNA follows: TGCGCCAGCAGCCAAGGCGGGGCGAGCTCCTACGAGCAGTACTTC. Translating gives CASSQGGASSYEQYF.

V is TRBV4-2 and J is TRBJ1-5, with D possibly being TRBD1 (6 bases). Trimming shortened V by 5 bases and J by 0 bases, and 11 bases separated the two germline ends. The length of the CDR3 is 15 residues. Per the germline V gene, CDR1 is LGHNA and CDR2 is YNFKEQ. This CDR3 reads CASSIKGDSNQPQHF. As DNA, the CDR3 is TGTGCCAGCAGCATCAAGGGGGATAGCAATCAGCCCCAGCATTTT.

This clone was found a few times. The chain combines TRBV6-4 with TRBJ1-6, with a possible D match to TRBD1 (5 bases). The CDR3 extends over 13 amino acids. CDR1 and CDR2 from the germline V gene are MRHNA and SNTAGT. V was cut by 8 bases and J by 5 bases, with 10 bases left in between. The CDR3 sequence: CASAKDNNSPLHF. The CDR3, as DNA: TGTGCCAGCGCGAAGGACAATAATTCACCCCTCCACTTT.

V usage is TRBV20-1 and J usage is TRBJ1-5; tentative D call: TRBD1 (6 bases). This CDR3 contains 14 residues. Germline CDR1 and CDR2: DFQATT and SNEGSKA (reference sequence). V lost 3 bases, J lost 1 base, and 10 bases lay in between. The chain's CDR3 is CSASLGHSNQPQHF. The CDR3 region has the DNA TGCAGTGCTAGTTTGGGACACAGCAATCAGCCCCAGCATTTT.

The genes are TRBV5-1 and TRBJ2-7; the match to TRBD2 covers 8 bases. Germline values: CDR1 SGHRS, CDR2 YFSETQ. V shed 5 bases and J 3 bases; nucleotides not matched to a gene: 4. CDR3 size: 13 residues. The CDR3 region has the DNA TGCGCCAGCAGGGCCGGGACTAGCTACGAGCAGTACTTC. Translating gives CASRAGTSYEQYF.

The chain employs TRBV2 and TRBJ2-3, with D hard to call. This CDR3 region has 12 residues. Germline CDR1 is SNHLY and CDR2 is FYNNEI. V shed 8 bases and J shed 0 bases, with 6 bases lying between them. CDR3 loop: CASSFSTDTQYF. DNA for the CDR3: TGTGCCAGCTCGTTTAGCACAGATACGCAGTATTTT.

The J gene is TRBJ2-1, the V gene TRBV27; TRBD2 matches at 16 bases. Germline-derived CDR1 and CDR2 are MNHEY and SMNVEV (reference sequence). This CDR3 spans 18 amino acids. Trimming removed 3 bases from V and 3 bases from J; junction bases left unmatched: 5. The CDR3 sequence: CASSFQGLAGGYYNEQFF. The CDR3 DNA is TGTGCCAGCAGTTTCCAGGGACTAGCGGGAGGGTACTACAATGAGCAGTTCTTC.

The chain carries TRBV15 and TRBJ2-7; D is perhaps TRBD1 (5 bases). This CDR3 is built from 15 residues. The ends were cut back, 3 bases at V and 2 bases at J, with 14 bases in the middle. Germline V gene data show CDR1 as LNHNV and CDR2 as YYDKDF (reference sequence). As DNA, the CDR3 is TGTGCCACCAGCAGGAGTATCGACAGTCCCTACGAGCAGTACTTC. Its translation: CATSRSIDSPYEQYF. The variable domain in full, with the rest retrieved from reference TRBV15 and TRBJ2-7, is DAMVIQNPRYQVTQFGKPVTLSCSQTLNHNVMYWYQQKSSQAPKLLFHYYDKDFNNEADTPDNFQSRRPNTSFCFLDIRSPGLGDTAMYLCATSRSIDSPYEQYFGPGTRLTVT.

This clone was counted only a few times. V gene TRBV5-5 combines with J gene TRBJ2-1, with 10 bases fitting TRBD2. CDR1 is SGHKS and CDR2 is YYEKEE in the germline V gene (reference sequence). Trimming cost V 2 bases and J 7 bases; bases outside gene matches: 9. There are 16 residues in the CDR3. The chain's CDR3 is CASSFGGLAGANEQFF. CDR3 DNA: TGTGCCAGCAGCTTCGGGGGCCTAGCGGGAGCTAATGAGCAGTTCTTC.

The chain joins TRBV21-1 to TRBJ1-2; TRBD1 is taken as the D call from the table, unchecked against the DNA. TRBV21-1 is designated a pseudogene. The CDR3 covers 16 residues. The CDR3 coding sequence is TGTGCCAGCAACCAAGCAGAGGGACAGCAGTTCTATGGCTACACCTTC. Translation: CASNQAEGQQFYGYTF.

The chain combines TRBV7-2 with TRBJ1-4; 10 positions match TRBD1. V shed 1 base, J shed 7 bases, and the junction held 6 bases outside the gene matches. Germline CDR1 and CDR2: SGHTA and FQGNSA. The CDR3 extends over 16 amino acids. The CDR3: CASSLGDRGRGEKLFF. The CDR3 DNA is TGTGCCAGCAGCTTAGGAGACAGGGGGCGCGGTGAAAAACTGTTTTTT.

The rearrangement links TRBV3-1 (or the pseudogene TRBV3-2) to TRBJ2-7; no definite D call. The CDR3 consists of 13 residues. V lost 5 bases and J lost 4, with 12 bases in between. Germline CDR1 is LGHDT and CDR2 is YNNKEL (reference sequence). CDR3 bases: TGTGCCAGCAGCTACCTCGAGTCGTACGAGCAGTACTTC. Amino acid sequence: CASSYLESYEQYF.

This clone was recorded once. The chain combines TRBV6-2 or TRBV6-3 with TRBJ2-3; tentative D call: TRBD2 (6 bases). This CDR3 is built from 17 residues. The V gene lost 0 bases and the J gene lost 0 bases, with 13 bases spanning the gap. Germline CDR1 and CDR2: MNHEY and SVGEGT. The CDR3 DNA is TGTGCCAGCAGTTACTCTTCTAGCGTTTCTAGCACAGATACGCAGTATTTT. It is translated as CASSYSSSVSSTDTQYF.